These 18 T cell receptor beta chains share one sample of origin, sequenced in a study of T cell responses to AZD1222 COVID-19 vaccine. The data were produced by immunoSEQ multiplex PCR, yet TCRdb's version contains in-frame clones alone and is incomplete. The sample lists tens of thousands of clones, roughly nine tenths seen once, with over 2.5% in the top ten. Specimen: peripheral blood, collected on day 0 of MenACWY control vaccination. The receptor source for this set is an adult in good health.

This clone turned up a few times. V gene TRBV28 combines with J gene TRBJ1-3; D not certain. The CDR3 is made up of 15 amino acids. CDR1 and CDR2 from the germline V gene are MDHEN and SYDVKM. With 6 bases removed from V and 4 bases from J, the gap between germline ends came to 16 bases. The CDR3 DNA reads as TGTGCCAGCAGCACTGCGTGGGGTTCCGGAAACACCATATATTTT. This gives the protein CASSTAWGSGNTIYF.

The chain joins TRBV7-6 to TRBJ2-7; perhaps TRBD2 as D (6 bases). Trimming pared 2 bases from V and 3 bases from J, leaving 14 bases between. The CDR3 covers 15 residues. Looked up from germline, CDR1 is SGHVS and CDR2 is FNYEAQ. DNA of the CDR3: TGTGCCAGCAGCTTAATGGAGGGACTGGGCTACGAGCAGTACTTC. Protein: CASSLMEGLGYEQYF.

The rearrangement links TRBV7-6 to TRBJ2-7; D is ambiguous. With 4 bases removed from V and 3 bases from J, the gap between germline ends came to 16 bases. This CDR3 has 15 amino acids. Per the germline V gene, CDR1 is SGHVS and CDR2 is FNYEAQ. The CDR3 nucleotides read TGTGCCAGCAGCTCGGGCCCTGAGGTTGGCTACGAGCAGTACTTC. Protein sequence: CASSSGPEVGYEQYF.

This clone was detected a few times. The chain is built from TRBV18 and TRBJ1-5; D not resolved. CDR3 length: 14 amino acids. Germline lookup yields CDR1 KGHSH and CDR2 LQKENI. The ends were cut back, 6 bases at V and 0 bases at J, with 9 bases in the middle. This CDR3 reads CASSQEHSNQPQHF. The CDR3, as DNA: TGTGCCAGCTCGCAGGAACATAGCAATCAGCCCCAGCATTTT.

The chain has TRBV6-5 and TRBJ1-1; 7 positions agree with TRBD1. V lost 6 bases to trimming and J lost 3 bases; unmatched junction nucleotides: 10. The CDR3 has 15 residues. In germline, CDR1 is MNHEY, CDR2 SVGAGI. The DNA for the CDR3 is TGTGCCAGCAGGGCGACAGGGTATCAGCACACTGAAGCTTTCTTT. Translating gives CASRATGYQHTEAFF.

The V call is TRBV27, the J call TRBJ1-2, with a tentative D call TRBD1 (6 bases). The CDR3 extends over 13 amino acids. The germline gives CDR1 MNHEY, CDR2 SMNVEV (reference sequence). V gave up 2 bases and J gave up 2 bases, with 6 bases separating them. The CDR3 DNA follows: TGTGCCAGCAGTTTACAGGGGAACTATGGCTACACCTTC. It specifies CASSLQGNYGYTF.

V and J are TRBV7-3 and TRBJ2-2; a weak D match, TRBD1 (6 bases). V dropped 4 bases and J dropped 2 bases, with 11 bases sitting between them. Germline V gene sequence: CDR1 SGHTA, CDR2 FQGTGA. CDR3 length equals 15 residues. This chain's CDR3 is CASSSLGQNTGELFF. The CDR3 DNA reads TGTGCCAGCAGCTCCCTGGGACAAAACACCGGGGAGCTGTTTTTT.

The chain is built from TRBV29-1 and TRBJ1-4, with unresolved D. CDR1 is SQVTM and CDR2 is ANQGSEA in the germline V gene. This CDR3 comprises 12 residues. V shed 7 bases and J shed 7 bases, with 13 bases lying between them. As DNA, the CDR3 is TGCAGCGCAGTGGGCGTGGGTGAAAAACTGTTTTTT. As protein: CSAVGVGEKLFF.

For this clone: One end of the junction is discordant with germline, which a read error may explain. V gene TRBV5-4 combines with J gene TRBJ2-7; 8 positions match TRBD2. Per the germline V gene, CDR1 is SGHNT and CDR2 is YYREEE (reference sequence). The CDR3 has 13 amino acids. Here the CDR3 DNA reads TGTGCCAGCAGCTTGGATGCGGGGGGACTCCGGAGCTTC. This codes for CASSLDAGGLRSF.

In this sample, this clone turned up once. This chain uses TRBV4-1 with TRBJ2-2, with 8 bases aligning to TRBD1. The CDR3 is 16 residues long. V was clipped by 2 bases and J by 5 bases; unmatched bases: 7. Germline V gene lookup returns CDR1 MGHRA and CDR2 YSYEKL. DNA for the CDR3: TGCGCCAGCAGCCAACTCGGACAGGGAAGAACCGGGGAGCTGTTTTTT. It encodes CASSQLGQGRTGELFF.

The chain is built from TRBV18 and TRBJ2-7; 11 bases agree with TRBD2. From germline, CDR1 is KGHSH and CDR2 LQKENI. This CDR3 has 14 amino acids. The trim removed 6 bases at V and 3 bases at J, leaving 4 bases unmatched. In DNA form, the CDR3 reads TGTGCCAGCTCTCCAGGACTAGCGGGCTACGAGCAGTACTTC. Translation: CASSPGLAGYEQYF.

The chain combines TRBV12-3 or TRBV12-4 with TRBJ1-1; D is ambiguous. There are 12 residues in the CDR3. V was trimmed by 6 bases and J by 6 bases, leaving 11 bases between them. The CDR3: CASSLVGAEAFF. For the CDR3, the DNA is TGTGCCAGCAGCTTGGTAGGAGCTGAAGCTTTCTTT.

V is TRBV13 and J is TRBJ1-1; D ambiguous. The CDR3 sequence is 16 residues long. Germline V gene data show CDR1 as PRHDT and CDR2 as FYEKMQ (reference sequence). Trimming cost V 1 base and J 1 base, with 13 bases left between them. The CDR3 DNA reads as TGTGCCAGCAGCTTAGAGGCGGAGGGAGGGAACACTGAAGCTTTCTTT. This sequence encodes CASSLEAEGGNTEAFF.

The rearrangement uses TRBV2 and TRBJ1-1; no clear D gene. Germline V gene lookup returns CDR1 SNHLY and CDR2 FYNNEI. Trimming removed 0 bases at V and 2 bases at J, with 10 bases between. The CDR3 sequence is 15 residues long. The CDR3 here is CASSEAPMFNTEAFF. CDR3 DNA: TGTGCCAGCAGTGAAGCGCCGATGTTTAACACTGAAGCTTTCTTT.

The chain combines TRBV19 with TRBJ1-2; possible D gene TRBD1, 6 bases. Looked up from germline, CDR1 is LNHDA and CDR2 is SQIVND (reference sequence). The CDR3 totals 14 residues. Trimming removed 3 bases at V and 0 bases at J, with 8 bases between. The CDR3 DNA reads TGTGCCAGTAGTATGGCAGGGGCTAACTATGGCTACACCTTC. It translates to CASSMAGANYGYTF.

The CDR3 coding sequence is TGTGCCAGCGCCGAGCGGGGGGGGATCCATAGCTCCTACAATGAGCAGTTCTTC. This gives the protein CASAERGGIHSSYNEQFF. This sequence joins TRBV9 and TRBJ2-1; 10 bases are shared with TRBD2. The V gene's germline CDR1 is SGDLS and CDR2 YYNGEE. The CDR3 is 18 residues long. The ends lost 7 bases at V and 0 bases at J; junction bases unmatched: 13.

The CDR3 coding sequence is TGTGCCAGCAGCCGTCCGTCGTCGAACACTGAAGCTTTCTTT. It is translated as CASSRPSSNTEAFF. The rearrangement links TRBV5-4 to TRBJ1-1; D not resolved. V gave up 4 bases and J gave up 1 base, with 11 bases separating them. CDR3 length equals 14 residues. The V gene's germline CDR1 is SGHNT and CDR2 YYREEE (reference sequence). Together with reference TRBV5-4 and TRBJ1-1, the CDR3 gives the full variable domain: ETGVTQSPTHLIKTRGQQVTLRCSSQSGHNTVSWYQQALGQGPQFIFQYYREEENGRGNFPPRFSGLQFPNYSSELNVNALELDDSALYLCASSRPSSNTEAFFGQGTRLTVV.

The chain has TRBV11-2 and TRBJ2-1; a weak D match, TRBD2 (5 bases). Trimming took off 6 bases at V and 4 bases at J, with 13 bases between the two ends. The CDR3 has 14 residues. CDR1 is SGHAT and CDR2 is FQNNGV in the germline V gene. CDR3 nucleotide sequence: TGTGCCAGCAGGCCGGGATTTCCGTACAATGAGCAGTTCTTC. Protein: CASRPGFPYNEQFF.